The 18 T cell receptor beta chains below all came from one sample that was sequenced in a study of CD8 T cells in Susac syndrome (dated by TCRdb to between 2019 and 2020). The library relied on the immunoSEQ multiplex PCR assay. RNA was extracted with the RNeasy kit and about 0.5 to 1 ug was reverse transcribed using random hexamers. TCRdb passed the public sequencing reads through fastp at Q25 and MiXCR, retaining productive beta sequences. Rows merge per CDR3 protein into single entries with the most common DNA and genes. The sample records hundreds of thousands of distinct CDR3 sequences, 96% of which are singletons. Around 0.093% of the sample is held by the ten biggest clonotypes. The sequenced sample was CD4+ T cells from PBMCs. The receptors stem from a human donor with Susac syndrome.

The J gene is TRBJ1-2, the V gene TRBV14, with D possibly matching TRBD1 (6 bases). V lost 4 bases, J lost 8 bases, and 20 bases lay in between. The CDR3 is made up of 15 amino acids. The germline CDR1 and CDR2 sequences are SGHDN and FVKESK. The CDR3 DNA is TGTGCCAGCAGCCTCTATGTCGGGGGCGCGGAGGGCTACACCTTC. Its translation is CASSLYVGGAEGYTF.

This chain connects TRBV10-3 to TRBJ2-7; 11 bases are a match to TRBD1. Germline V gene sequence: CDR1 ENHRY, CDR2 SYGVKD. The CDR3 length is 15 residues. The J segment lost 0 bases and the V segment lost 6 bases, leaving 4 bases of the junction unmatched. This chain's CDR3 is CAISGDRGYSYEQYF. The CDR3 DNA follows: TGTGCCATCAGCGGGGACAGGGGGTACTCCTACGAGCAGTACTTC.

The gene calls are TRBV5-4 and TRBJ2-1; TRBD2 matches 16 bases. The CDR3 loop spans 15 amino acids. The junction had 2 bases not matched to a gene; V was cut back by 7 bases and J by 4 bases. CDR1 is SGHNT, CDR2 YYREEE, per germline (reference sequence). The CDR3: CASLGLAGGYNEQFF. As DNA, the CDR3 is TGTGCCAGCCTGGGACTAGCGGGAGGGTACAATGAGCAGTTCTTC. The full variable domain, in which reference TRBV5-4 and TRBJ2-1 provide the parts outside the CDR3, is ETGVTQSPTHLIKTRGQQVTLRCSSQSGHNTVSWYQQALGQGPQFIFQYYREEENGRGNFPPRFSGLQFPNYSSELNVNALELDDSALYLCASLGLAGGYNEQFFGPGTRLTVL.

This sequence joins TRBV9 and TRBJ2-7; 9 bases align to TRBD2. The V segment lost 5 bases and the J segment 5 bases; nucleotides outside the gene matches: 5. CDR3 length equals 13 residues. The germline V gene encodes CDR1 SGDLS and CDR2 YYNGEE. The CDR3 spells CASSHSGRDEQYF. The CDR3 nucleotides read TGTGCCAGCAGTCATAGCGGGAGAGACGAGCAGTACTTC.

This clonotype was observed a single time. The V gene is TRBV30, the J gene TRBJ2-7; 7 bases line up with TRBD2. After removal of 4 bases from V and 3 bases from J, the junction contained 6 bases not matched to a gene. Per germline, CDR1 GTSNPN and CDR2 SVGIG (reference sequence). The CDR3 has 13 amino acids. CDR3 loop: CAWKSGAYYEQYF. For the CDR3, the DNA is TGTGCCTGGAAAAGCGGGGCTTACTACGAGCAGTACTTC.

V is TRBV20-1 and J is TRBJ2-5; D is possibly TRBD2 (5 bases). The V and J ends lost 2 bases and 5 bases respectively, with 18 bases between them. This CDR3 is built from 15 residues. Germline V gene sequence: CDR1 DFQATT, CDR2 SNEGSKA (reference sequence). The CDR3 is CSARRETGPSETQYF. The CDR3 DNA sequence: TGCAGTGCTAGAAGGGAGACGGGCCCGTCGGAGACCCAGTACTTC.

This chain connects TRBV20-1 to TRBJ2-7, with D unresolved. V dropped 1 base and J dropped 1 base, with 8 bases sitting between them. CDR3 length: 13 residues. The germline gives CDR1 DFQATT, CDR2 SNEGSKA (reference sequence). CDR3 region: CSARGVSSYEQYF. As DNA, the CDR3 is TGCAGTGCTAGAGGAGTGTCGTCCTACGAGCAGTACTTC.

V is TRBV2 and J is TRBJ2-7; 7 nucleotides align to TRBD2. The CDR3 contains 10 residues. The germline gives CDR1 SNHLY, CDR2 FYNNEI. V lost 6 bases and J lost 7; bases outside the gene matches: 0. CDR3 DNA sequence: TGTGCCAGCAGAGCGGGGGAGCAGTACTTC. Translation: CASRAGEQYF.

The chain couples TRBV10-3 to TRBJ2-3; 8 positions match TRBD2. Germline lookup yields CDR1 ENHRY and CDR2 SYGVKD. The CDR3 has 17 residues. Losses at the gene ends were 7 bases for V and 2 bases for J; bases not matched to a gene: 14. CDR3 coding DNA: TGTGCCATCACAGCCGATACTGCGGGAGGTGTCACAGATACGCAGTATTTT. Amino acid sequence: CAITADTAGGVTDTQYF.

This clonotype has a single count. V gene TRBV5-1 combines with J gene TRBJ2-7; TRBD1 might be the D (5 bases). The CDR3 length is 14 residues. The V gene lost 4 bases and the J gene lost 5 bases, with 16 bases spanning the gap. Germline CDR1 is SGHRS and CDR2 is YFSETQ. CDR3 coding DNA: TGCGCCAGCAGCCGGAGACAGCGTGGGGACGAGCAGTACTTC. Amino acid sequence: CASSRRQRGDEQYF.

The chain recombines TRBV12-5 with TRBJ1-5; TRBD1 is a possible D gene (5 bases). This CDR3 is built from 17 residues. Germline lookup yields CDR1 LGHNT and CDR2 FRNRAP. Trimming took off 0 bases at V and 2 bases at J, with 14 bases between the two ends. The CDR3, as DNA: TGTGCTAGTGGTTTGGTACTTGGGGGAAAGGGCAATCAGCCCCAGCATTTT. Residues: CASGLVLGGKGNQPQHF. Supplemented by reference TRBV12-5 and TRBJ1-5, the full variable domain reads DARVTQTPRHKVTEMGQEVTMRCQPILGHNTVFWYRQTMMQGLELLAYFRNRAPLDDSGMPKDRFSAEMPDATLATLKIQPSEPRDSAVYFCASGLVLGGKGNQPQHFGDGTRLSIL.

Only one count was recorded for this clonotype. The chain links TRBV11-2 to TRBJ1-4; D remains ambiguous. CDR1 SGHAT and CDR2 FQNNGV come from the germline V gene. Trimming stripped 5 bases from V and 14 bases from J, with 9 bases between. CDR3 length: 10 amino acids. The CDR3 region has the DNA TGTGCCAGCAGCGGTAGAAGTCTGTTTTTT. Translation: CASSGRSLFF.

This chain links TRBV19 with TRBJ1-1, with unresolved D. The CDR3 has 14 residues. The ends were cut back, 4 bases at V and 0 bases at J, with 9 bases in the middle. Germline-derived CDR1 and CDR2 are LNHDA and SQIVND (reference sequence). This CDR3 reads CASSRTPLNTEAFF. CDR3 nucleotide sequence: TGTGCCAGTAGTAGGACCCCTCTGAACACTGAAGCTTTCTTT.

The rearrangement joins TRBV18 to TRBJ2-5; D unresolved. The CDR3 covers 15 residues. V was clipped by 1 base and J by 0 bases, with 9 bases between them. Germline V gene data show CDR1 as KGHSH and CDR2 as LQKENI. The CDR3 is CASSPRSKYQETQYF. The CDR3 nucleotides are TGTGCCAGCTCACCACGCTCTAAGTACCAAGAGACCCAGTACTTC.

The V call is TRBV9, the J call TRBJ1-1, with D possibly TRBD1 on 5 matching bases. V gave up 4 bases and J gave up 11 bases, with 15 bases separating them. Germline loops: CDR1 SGDLS, CDR2 YYNGEE. The CDR3 consists of 12 residues. Here the CDR3 DNA reads TGTGCCAGCAGCTCAGAAGGGACGCGTGCTTTCTTT. Translated: CASSSEGTRAFF.

The J gene is TRBJ1-2, the V gene TRBV9; D is uncertain. This CDR3 is built from 14 residues. V gave up 4 bases and J gave up 3 bases, with 13 bases separating them. Per the germline V gene, CDR1 is SGDLS and CDR2 is YYNGEE. The CDR3 DNA is TGTGCCAGCAGCCACGGTGGGTCCGACTATGGCTACACCTTC. Protein product: CASSHGGSDYGYTF.

The chain is built from TRBV30 and TRBJ1-1, with TRBD1 identical over 9 bases. This CDR3 has 13 residues. V trimming: 4 bases; J trimming: 3 bases; junction bases outside the gene matches: 3. Germline V gene data show CDR1 as GTSNPN and CDR2 as SVGIG (reference sequence). For the CDR3, the DNA is TGTGCCTGGAACCGACAGGGGGACACTGAAGCTTTCTTT. Its translation: CAWNRQGDTEAFF.

The genes are TRBV6-6 and TRBJ2-5; TRBD2 matches at 7 bases. This CDR3 is 16 amino acids long. The ends lost 6 bases at V and 4 bases at J; junction bases unmatched: 14. Per germline, CDR1 MNHNY and CDR2 SVGAGI (reference sequence). The CDR3 protein is CASSTMRTRTRETQYF. CDR3 nucleotide sequence: TGTGCCAGCAGCACTATGCGGACTAGGACGAGAGAGACCCAGTACTTC.